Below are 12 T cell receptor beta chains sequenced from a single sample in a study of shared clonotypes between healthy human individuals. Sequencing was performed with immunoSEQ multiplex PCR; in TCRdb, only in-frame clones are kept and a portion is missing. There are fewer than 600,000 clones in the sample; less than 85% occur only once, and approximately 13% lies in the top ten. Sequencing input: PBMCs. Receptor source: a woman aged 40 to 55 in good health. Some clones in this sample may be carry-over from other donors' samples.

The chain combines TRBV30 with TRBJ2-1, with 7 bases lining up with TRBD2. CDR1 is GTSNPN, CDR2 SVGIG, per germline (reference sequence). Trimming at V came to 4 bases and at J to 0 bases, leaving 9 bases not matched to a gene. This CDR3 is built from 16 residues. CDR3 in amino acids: CAWTSSLAGSYNEQFF. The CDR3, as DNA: TGTGCCTGGACCTCCAGTTTAGCGGGCTCCTACAATGAGCAGTTCTTC.

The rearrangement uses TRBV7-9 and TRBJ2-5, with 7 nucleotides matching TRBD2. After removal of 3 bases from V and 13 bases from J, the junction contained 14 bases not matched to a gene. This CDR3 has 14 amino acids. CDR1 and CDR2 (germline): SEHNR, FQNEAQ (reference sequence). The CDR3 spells CASSFPASGIELYF. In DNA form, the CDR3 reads TGTGCCAGCAGCTTTCCGGCAAGCGGGATAGAGTTGTACTTC.

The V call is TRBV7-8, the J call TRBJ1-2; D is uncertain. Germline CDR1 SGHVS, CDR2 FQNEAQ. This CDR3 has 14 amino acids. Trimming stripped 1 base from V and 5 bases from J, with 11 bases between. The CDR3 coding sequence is TGTGCCAGCAGCTTAGGCAGCTCTCGGTATGGCTACACCTTC. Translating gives CASSLGSSRYGYTF.

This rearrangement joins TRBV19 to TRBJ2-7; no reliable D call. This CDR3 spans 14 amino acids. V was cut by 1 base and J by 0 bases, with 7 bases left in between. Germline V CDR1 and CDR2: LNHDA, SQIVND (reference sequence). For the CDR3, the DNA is TGTGCCAGTAGTATAGTTCGCTCCTCCTACGAGCAGTACTTC. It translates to CASSIVRSSYEQYF.

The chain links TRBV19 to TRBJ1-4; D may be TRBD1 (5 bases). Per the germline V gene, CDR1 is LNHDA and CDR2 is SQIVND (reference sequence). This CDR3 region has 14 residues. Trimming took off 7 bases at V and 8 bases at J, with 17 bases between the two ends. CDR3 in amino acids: CASMGPRSSEKLFF. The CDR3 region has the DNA TGTGCCAGTATGGGGCCCCGGAGCTCAGAAAAACTGTTTTTT.

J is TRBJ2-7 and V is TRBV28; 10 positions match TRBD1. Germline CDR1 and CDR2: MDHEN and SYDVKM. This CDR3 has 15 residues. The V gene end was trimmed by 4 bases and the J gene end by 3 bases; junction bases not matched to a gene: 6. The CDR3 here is CASSSSGTGVYEQYF. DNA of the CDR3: TGTGCCAGCAGTTCTTCCGGGACAGGGGTCTACGAGCAGTACTTC.

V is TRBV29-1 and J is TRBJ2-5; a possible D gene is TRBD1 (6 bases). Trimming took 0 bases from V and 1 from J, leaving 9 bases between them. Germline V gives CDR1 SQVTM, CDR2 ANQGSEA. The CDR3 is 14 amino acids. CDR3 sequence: CSVEEGTIQETQYF. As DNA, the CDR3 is TGCAGCGTTGAAGAAGGGACAATCCAAGAGACCCAGTACTTC.

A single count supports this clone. CDR3: CASSVGVQETQYF. CDR3 nucleotides: TGTGCCAGCAGCGTAGGCGTACAAGAGACCCAGTACTTC. The V gene is TRBV9, the J gene TRBJ2-5; D gene unclear. V lost 0 bases to trimming and J lost 2 bases, with 5 bases between them. The CDR3 totals 13 residues. Germline V gene sequence: CDR1 SGDLS, CDR2 YYNGEE.

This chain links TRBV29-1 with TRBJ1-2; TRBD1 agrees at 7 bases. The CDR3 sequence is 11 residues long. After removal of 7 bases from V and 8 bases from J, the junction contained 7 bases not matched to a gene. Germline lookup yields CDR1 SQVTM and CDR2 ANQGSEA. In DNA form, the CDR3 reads TGCAGCGCAGGGGGGGTAGGCGGCTACACCTTC. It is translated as CSAGGVGGYTF.

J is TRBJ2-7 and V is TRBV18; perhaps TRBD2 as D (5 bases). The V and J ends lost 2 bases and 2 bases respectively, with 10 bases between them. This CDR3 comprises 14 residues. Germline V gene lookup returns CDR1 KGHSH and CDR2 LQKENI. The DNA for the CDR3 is TGTGCCAGCTCACCAAGGGCGGGCACCTACGAGCAGTACTTC. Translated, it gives CASSPRAGTYEQYF.

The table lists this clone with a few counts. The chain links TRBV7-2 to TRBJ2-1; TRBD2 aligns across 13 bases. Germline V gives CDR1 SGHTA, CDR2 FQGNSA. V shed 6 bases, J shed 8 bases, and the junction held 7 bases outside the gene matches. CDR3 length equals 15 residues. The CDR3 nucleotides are TGTGCCAGCAGTACGCGGACTAGCGGGAGCGATGAGCAGTTCTTC. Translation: CASSTRTSGSDEQFF. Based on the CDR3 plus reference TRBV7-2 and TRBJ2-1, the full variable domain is GAGVSQSPSNKVTEKGKDVELRCDPISGHTALYWYRQSLGQGLEFLIYFQGNSAPDKSGLPSDRFSAERTGGSVSTLTIQRTQQEDSAVYLCASSTRTSGSDEQFFGPGTRLTVL.

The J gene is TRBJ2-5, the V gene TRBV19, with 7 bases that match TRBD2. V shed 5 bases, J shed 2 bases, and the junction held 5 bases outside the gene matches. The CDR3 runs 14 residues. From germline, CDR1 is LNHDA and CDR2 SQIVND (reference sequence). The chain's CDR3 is CASSLGSGQETQYF. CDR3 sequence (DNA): TGTGCCAGTAGTCTTGGTAGCGGGCAAGAGACCCAGTACTTC.